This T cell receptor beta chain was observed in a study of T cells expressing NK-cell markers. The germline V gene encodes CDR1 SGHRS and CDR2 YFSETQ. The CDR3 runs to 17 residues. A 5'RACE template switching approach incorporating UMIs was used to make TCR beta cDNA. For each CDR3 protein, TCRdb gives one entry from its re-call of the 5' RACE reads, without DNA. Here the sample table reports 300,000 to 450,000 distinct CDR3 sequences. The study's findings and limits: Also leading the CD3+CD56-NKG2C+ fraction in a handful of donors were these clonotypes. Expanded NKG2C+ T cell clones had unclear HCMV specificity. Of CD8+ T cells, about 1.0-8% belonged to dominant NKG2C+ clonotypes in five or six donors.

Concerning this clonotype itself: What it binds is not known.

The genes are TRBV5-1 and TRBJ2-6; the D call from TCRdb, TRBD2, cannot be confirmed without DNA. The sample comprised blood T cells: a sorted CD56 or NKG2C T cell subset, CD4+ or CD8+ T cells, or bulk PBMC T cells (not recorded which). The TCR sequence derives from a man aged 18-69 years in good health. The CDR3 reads CASSLDAGGAGANVLTF.